The 28 T cell receptor beta chains below were found in one sample sequenced in a study of shared clonotypes between healthy human individuals. Generated by immunoSEQ multiplex PCR, the TCRdb table keeps only in-frame clones and is missing some. The sample records some 2.3 million clones, roughly 93% being singletons. Sequenced material: naive CD4+ T cells from PBMCs. Documented subset: CD45RA+ positively selected. Source of these receptors: a man aged 18 to 30 in good health. Some clones in this sample may be carry-over from other donors' samples.

On this clone itself: Other DNA sequences within the sample encode an identical CDR3. The chain uses TRBV9 and TRBJ2-1; D might be TRBD1 (5 bases). Germline V gene lookup returns CDR1 SGDLS and CDR2 YYNGEE. This CDR3 has 15 amino acids. Trimming stripped 1 base from V and 0 bases from J, with 8 bases between. DNA for the CDR3: TGTGCCAGCAGCGTACAGGGTGGCTCCTACAATGAGCAGTTCTTC. This codes for CASSVQGGSYNEQFF.

The CDR3 sequence is CASSDGGGRQPQHF. Written as DNA, the CDR3 is TGTGCCAGCAGTGATGGAGGGGGACGACAGCCCCAGCATTTT. The rearrangement uses TRBV6-1 and TRBJ1-5, with a possible D match to TRBD1 (6 bases). V was shortened by 3 bases and J by 7 bases, with 13 bases between the two germline ends. Germline V gene sequence: CDR1 MNHNS, CDR2 SASEGT. The CDR3 is 14 amino acids.

This rearrangement joins TRBV30 to TRBJ1-5; possible D gene TRBD1, 6 bases. V shed 5 bases and J shed 7 bases, with 15 bases lying between them. CDR3 length equals 13 residues. CDR1 and CDR2 from the germline V gene are GTSNPN and SVGIG (reference sequence). CDR3 protein: CAWAGAGGQPQHF. The CDR3 DNA reads TGTGCCTGGGCAGGGGCCGGGGGACAGCCCCAGCATTTT.

CDR3 in amino acids: CASTSEGSYNEQFF. Written as DNA, the CDR3 is TGTGCCAGTACGTCCGAGGGGTCCTACAATGAGCAGTTCTTC. This rearrangement joins TRBV6-5 to TRBJ2-1; D is tentatively TRBD1 or TRBD2 (5 bases each). Germline V gene lookup returns CDR1 MNHEY and CDR2 SVGAGI. The CDR3 consists of 14 residues. The ends were cut back, 9 bases at V and 1 base at J, with 13 bases in the middle.

The gene calls are TRBV10-2 and TRBJ2-1, with TRBD2 matching 13 bases. The CDR3 consists of 14 residues. Looked up from germline, CDR1 is WSHSY and CDR2 is SAAADI. Trimming cost V 6 bases and J 5 bases; bases outside gene matches: 1. The CDR3 spells CASSGTSGDNEQFF. DNA for the CDR3: TGCGCCAGCAGCGGGACTAGCGGGGACAATGAGCAGTTCTTC.

The chain recombines TRBV5-1 with TRBJ2-1, with D maybe TRBD1 (6 bases). Germline V gene data show CDR1 as SGHRS and CDR2 as YFSETQ. CDR3 length equals 14 residues. Trimming stripped 1 base from V and 7 bases from J, with 12 bases between. The CDR3 region is CASSLQGRQNEQFF. The CDR3 DNA is TGCGCCAGCAGCTTGCAGGGGAGACAGAATGAGCAGTTCTTC.

The chain employs TRBV6-5 and TRBJ2-7; D unclear. CDR1 and CDR2 (germline): MNHEY, SVGAGI. The CDR3 is 14 amino acids. Deletions cut 5 bases from V and 3 bases from J, with 14 bases between. CDR3 sequence reads: CASSRQDLYYEQYF. The DNA for the CDR3 is TGTGCCAGCAGTAGGCAGGACCTCTACTACGAGCAGTACTTC.

The chain carries TRBV19 and TRBJ1-2, with no clear D. Germline V gene sequence: CDR1 LNHDA, CDR2 SQIVND (reference sequence). V lost 5 bases and J lost 0, with 10 bases in between. The length of the CDR3 is 14 residues. CDR3 nucleotides: TGTGCCAGTAGTCCAGACGGGGCTAACTATGGCTACACCTTC. Encoded protein: CASSPDGANYGYTF.

The chain is built from TRBV11-2 and TRBJ2-2, with 7 bases that match TRBD1. The CDR3 covers 15 residues. Germline CDR1 reads SGHAT; CDR2 reads FQNNGV. The ends lost 3 bases at V and 7 bases at J; junction bases unmatched: 8. The CDR3, as DNA: TGTGCCAGCAGCTTCCAGACAGGGAGCGGCGGGGAGCTGTTTTTT. This codes for CASSFQTGSGGELFF.

The V and J genes are TRBV6-5 and TRBJ1-1, with D uncertain. The germline CDR1 and CDR2 sequences are MNHEY and SVGAGI. Trimming shortened V by 6 bases and J by 0 bases, and 14 bases separated the two germline ends. The length of the CDR3 is 15 residues. The CDR3 protein is CASRLGIAMNTEAFF. The CDR3 region has the DNA TGTGCCAGCAGATTGGGGATAGCAATGAACACTGAAGCTTTCTTT.

V usage is TRBV9 and J usage is TRBJ2-7, with a weak D call TRBD1 (6 bases). The V end was cut by 0 bases, the J end by 9 bases, with 19 bases between. This CDR3 region has 15 residues. Germline V CDR1 and CDR2: SGDLS, YYNGEE. The CDR3 bases are TGTGCCAGCAGCGTAGAGGCCGGACAGCCAACCGGGCAGTACTTC. This encodes CASSVEAGQPTGQYF.

This clone appeared a single time. The rearrangement uses TRBV28 and TRBJ1-2, with 8 bases that match TRBD1. The CDR3 extends over 13 amino acids. Germline CDR1 reads MDHEN; CDR2 reads SYDVKM. Germline trimming cut 6 bases from V and 3 bases from J; bases unmatched to any gene: 3. The CDR3 sequence: CASSQQGDYGYTF. CDR3 DNA sequence: TGTGCCAGCAGCCAACAGGGGGACTATGGCTACACCTTC.

V and J are TRBV7-3 and TRBJ2-3; 9 bases match TRBD1. V trimming: 5 bases; J trimming: 3 bases; junction bases outside the gene matches: 3. The CDR3 covers 14 residues. Germline values: CDR1 SGHTA, CDR2 FQGTGA. DNA of the CDR3: TGTGCCAGCAGCAGGGACAGGGAAACAGATACGCAGTATTTT. It yields the protein CASSRDRETDTQYF.

The chain employs TRBV6-1 and TRBJ2-7; 7 nucleotides align to TRBD2. CDR3 length: 15 amino acids. Germline V gives CDR1 MNHNS, CDR2 SASEGT. Losses at the gene ends were 1 base for V and 2 bases for J; bases not matched to a gene: 5. CDR3 nucleotide sequence: TGTGCCAGCAGTGAAGGGGGGGGAACTACCTACGAGCAGTACTTC. Translated, it gives CASSEGGGTTYEQYF.

The genes are TRBV2 and TRBJ2-1; 10 bases fit TRBD2. CDR3 length: 17 amino acids. Germline CDR1 SNHLY, CDR2 FYNNEI. V shed 5 bases, J shed 7 bases, and the junction held 14 bases outside the gene matches. The chain's CDR3 is CASSSSRAGGRGNEQFF. The CDR3 bases are TGTGCCAGCAGTTCATCCCGAGCGGGAGGGAGGGGAAATGAGCAGTTCTTC.

This clone was observed a single time. The V gene is TRBV27, the J gene TRBJ2-6; D is unresolved. Germline V lookup: CDR1 MNHEY, CDR2 SMNVEV (reference sequence). This CDR3 is 16 amino acids long. V shed 7 bases and J shed 4 bases, with 17 bases lying between them. Here the CDR3 reads CASNPRTPWGANVLTF. As DNA, the CDR3 is TGTGCCAGCAATCCCCGGACCCCGTGGGGGGCCAACGTCCTGACTTTC.

Remarks on this clone: The sample has other DNA sequences that encode this CDR3 too. The chain links TRBV29-1 to TRBJ2-5; D may be TRBD1 (7 bases). The V end was cut by 1 base, the J end by 5 bases, with 11 bases between. The germline gives CDR1 SQVTM, CDR2 ANQGSEA. The CDR3 loop spans 13 amino acids. CDR3 protein: CSVEVQGGETQYF. CDR3 in DNA: TGCAGCGTTGAAGTGCAGGGGGGCGAGACCCAGTACTTC. Based on the CDR3 plus reference TRBV29-1 and TRBJ2-5, the full variable domain is SAVISQKPSRDICQRGTSLTIQCQVDSQVTMMFWYRQQPGQSLTLIATANQGSEATYESGFVIDKFPISRPNLTFSTLTVSNMSPEDSSIYLCSVEVQGGETQYFGPGTRLLVL.

The chain is built from TRBV11-2 and TRBJ2-7; D could derive from TRBD1 or TRBD2 (5 bases each). Germline assignment: CDR1 SGHAT and CDR2 FQNNGV. The V gene lost 5 bases and the J gene lost 3 bases, with 17 bases spanning the gap. The CDR3 is 15 residues long. The CDR3 region is CASSPRGGTIYEQYF. The CDR3 nucleotides are TGTGCCAGCAGCCCGAGGGGTGGGACGATCTACGAGCAGTACTTC. The complete variable domain, with remaining parts taken from reference TRBV11-2 and TRBJ2-7, reads EAGVAQSPRYKIIEKRQSVAFWCNPISGHATLYWYQQILGQGPKLLIQFQNNGVVDDSQLPKDRFSAERLKGVDSTLKIQPAKLEDSAVYLCASSPRGGTIYEQYFGPGTRLTVT.

This chain connects TRBV28 to TRBJ1-5, with 7 bases lining up with TRBD1. The CDR3 is 16 residues long. The junction had 12 bases not matched to a gene; V was cut back by 8 bases and J by 2 bases. Germline CDR1 is MDHEN and CDR2 is SYDVKM. In DNA, the CDR3 is TGTGCCAGCGGGGGACAGTGGCTTGTGGGCAATCAGCCCCAGCATTTT. This encodes CASGGQWLVGNQPQHF.

This clone occurred once. Other DNA sequences in this specimen translate into the identical CDR3. The genes are TRBV5-1 and TRBJ2-1; 11 positions agree with TRBD1. The CDR3 sequence is 16 residues long. With V trimmed by 0 bases and J by 3 bases, 2 bases remained unmatched. Germline CDR1 SGHRS, CDR2 YFSETQ. The CDR3 protein is CASSLAGTGGYNEQFF. The DNA of the CDR3 is TGCGCCAGCAGCTTGGCGGGGACAGGGGGCTACAATGAGCAGTTCTTC.

CDR3: CASSGGGGGRTDTQYF. In DNA, the CDR3 is TGCGCCAGCAGTGGGGGTGGAGGGGGTAGGACAGATACGCAGTATTTT. The V and J genes are TRBV10-1 and TRBJ2-3; D possibly uses TRBD1 or TRBD2 (6 bases each). This CDR3 is built from 16 residues. Per germline, CDR1 WNHNN and CDR2 SYGVQD (reference sequence). V was trimmed by 4 bases and J by 3 bases, leaving 17 bases between them.

About this clone: Within the sample, other DNA sequences also encode this same CDR3. CDR3 residues: CASSLGAVSSGNTIYF. The CDR3 DNA is TGCGCCAGCAGCTTGGGGGCGGTAAGCTCTGGAAACACCATATATTTT. V and J are TRBV5-1 and TRBJ1-3; no definite D call. Germline V gene data show CDR1 as SGHRS and CDR2 as YFSETQ. The CDR3 spans 16 residues. V was shortened by 0 bases and J by 0 bases, with 10 bases between the two germline ends.

This chain joins TRBV10-3 and TRBJ2-1; the match to TRBD1 covers 11 bases. This CDR3 comprises 15 residues. In germline, CDR1 is ENHRY, CDR2 SYGVKD. Losses at the gene ends were 4 bases for V and 8 bases for J; bases not matched to a gene: 7. The CDR3 DNA reads TGTGCCATCAGTGCAATTCGGACAGGGGGCGATGAGCAGTTCTTC. Amino acids: CAISAIRTGGDEQFF.

This rearrangement joins TRBV29-1 to TRBJ2-6, with D tentatively TRBD1 (6 bases). Germline CDR1 and CDR2: SQVTM and ANQGSEA. V dropped 6 bases and J dropped 0 bases, with 12 bases sitting between them. The CDR3 loop spans 15 amino acids. The CDR3 nucleotides read TGCAGCGTGACGACAGGTGGCTCTGGGGCCAACGTCCTGACTTTC. Its protein product is CSVTTGGSGANVLTF.

Written as DNA, the CDR3 is TGCGCCAGCAGACCGACTAGCGGGAGTCCCGGGGAGCTGTTTTTT. This translates into CASRPTSGSPGELFF. V is TRBV5-1 and J is TRBJ2-2, with 12 bases fitting TRBD2. Germline V CDR1 and CDR2: SGHRS, YFSETQ. Trimming cost V 5 bases and J 6 bases; bases outside gene matches: 5. The CDR3 runs 15 residues.

The chain joins TRBV6-6 to TRBJ2-2; D may correspond to TRBD1 or TRBD2 (5 bases each). This CDR3 contains 14 residues. From germline, CDR1 is MNHNY and CDR2 SVGAGI (reference sequence). Trimming cost V 7 bases and J 0 bases, with 9 bases left between them. The chain's CDR3 is CASTRGTNTGELFF. For the CDR3, the DNA is TGTGCCAGCACCCGGGGCACGAACACCGGGGAGCTGTTTTTT.

The chain couples TRBV29-1 to TRBJ1-5; D might be TRBD1 (6 bases). The germline V gene has CDR1 SQVTM and CDR2 ANQGSEA. This CDR3 contains 13 residues. With 7 bases removed from V and 3 bases from J, the gap between germline ends came to 13 bases. CDR3 nucleotide sequence: TGCAGCGCCCAGAGGGGGTACAATCAGCCCCAGCATTTT. Its translation: CSAQRGYNQPQHF. Combining the CDR3 with reference TRBV29-1 and TRBJ1-5 gives the whole variable domain SAVISQKPSRDICQRGTSLTIQCQVDSQVTMMFWYRQQPGQSLTLIATANQGSEATYESGFVIDKFPISRPNLTFSTLTVSNMSPEDSSIYLCSAQRGYNQPQHFGDGTRLSIL.

This clone was detected only a few times. The chain joins TRBV5-4 to TRBJ1-2, with D perhaps TRBD1 (5 bases). There are 14 residues in the CDR3. The V end lost 0 bases, the J end lost 7 bases, and 13 bases lay between the germline ends. Germline assignment: CDR1 SGHNT and CDR2 YYREEE (reference sequence). The CDR3 nucleotides read TGTGCCAGCAGCTTGGTCTCGACAGCTTCTGGCTACACCTTC. Protein sequence: CASSLVSTASGYTF.